A single sample gave rise to the 21 T cell receptor beta chains below, sequenced in a study of T cell repertoires in aging, cancer and after chemotherapy. Peripheral blood genomic DNA, not sorted cells or RNA, was the template. Multiplex touch-down PCR with TRB-A/B primers amplified rearranged V-D-J TRB sequences. TCRdb fed the multiplex PCR reads into MiXCR, producing one record per CDR3 protein. The data show roughly 5,800 distinct CDR3 sequences, under 40% seen once. The specimen was blood. Receptor source: a human donor with a blood cancer.

The rearrangement links TRBV12-3 or TRBV12-4 to TRBJ2-1, with 7 bases aligning to TRBD2. V lost 3 bases to trimming and J lost 2 bases; unmatched junction nucleotides: 4. The CDR3 sequence is 15 residues long. The CDR3 reads CASSFRLAAYNEQFF. The CDR3 DNA reads TGTGCCAGCAGTTTTAGGCTAGCGGCCTACAATGAGCAGTTCTTC.

This clonotype has a handful of counts. This chain connects TRBV12-3 or TRBV12-4 to TRBJ2-5, with a possible D match to TRBD1 (6 bases). With 3 bases removed from V and 5 bases from J, the gap between germline ends came to 16 bases. The CDR3 sequence is 15 residues long. The CDR3 nucleotides read TGTGCCAGCAGTTTCCAGGGGCATGCCGGGGAGACCCAGTACTTC. This codes for CASSFQGHAGETQYF.

This clonotype came up a few times. This chain links TRBV19 with TRBJ2-7; 7 bases agree with TRBD2. The germline CDR1 and CDR2 sequences are LNHDA and SQIVND (reference sequence). This CDR3 spans 15 amino acids. V lost 7 bases, J lost 4 bases, and 13 bases stayed unmatched. Written as DNA, the CDR3 is TGTGCCAGTAAGACCCTAGCGGACGAAGGTTACGAGCAGTACTTC. This sequence encodes CASKTLADEGYEQYF.

In its sample, this clonotype was seen a few times. The chain carries TRBV6-5 and TRBJ1-1; no clear D gene. This CDR3 region has 15 residues. V shed 6 bases and J shed 1 base, with 15 bases lying between them. Germline V gene data show CDR1 as MNHEY and CDR2 as SVGAGI. In nucleotides, the CDR3 is TGTGCCAGCAGGAACTCACGAATGGGGAACACTGAAGCTTTCTTT. Residues: CASRNSRMGNTEAFF.

This chain uses TRBV12-3 or TRBV12-4 with TRBJ2-3, with TRBD2 identical over 8 bases. The length of the CDR3 is 17 residues. V was pared by 2 bases and J by 7 bases, with 14 bases of the junction left unmatched. The CDR3 DNA is TGTGCCAGCAGTTTAAACCCCTGGAGCGGGAGTATAAATACGCAGTATTTT. This sequence encodes CASSLNPWSGSINTQYF.

This clonotype was seen a handful of times. The chain combines TRBV6-5 with TRBJ2-7; tentatively, D is TRBD1 or TRBD2 (7 bases each). The CDR3 length is 13 residues. Germline CDR1 reads MNHEY; CDR2 reads SVGAGI. Deletions cut 8 bases from V and 3 bases from J, with 14 bases between. The CDR3 DNA reads as TGTGCCAGCCAGGGGGGGGCGGGCTACGAGCAGTACTTC. Translation gives CASQGGAGYEQYF.

This clonotype appeared once. The chain combines TRBV6-4 with TRBJ2-7; D gene unclear. V lost 4 bases and J 3 bases, leaving 16 bases between the germline ends. Germline-derived CDR1 and CDR2 are MRHNA and SNTAGT. The CDR3 totals 15 residues. The CDR3 is CASSAKTDPLYEQYF. CDR3 DNA: TGTGCCAGCAGTGCTAAAACGGACCCCCTCTACGAGCAGTACTTC.

The chain is built from TRBV12-3 or TRBV12-4 and TRBJ1-1; D might be TRBD1 (5 bases). The V gene lost 8 bases and the J gene lost 6 bases, with 16 bases spanning the gap. The CDR3 spans 13 residues. In nucleotides, the CDR3 is TGTGCCAGCCAAAAAACCCGGGACTCTGAAGCTTTCTTT. Translation gives CASQKTRDSEAFF.

The chain couples TRBV19 to TRBJ1-5, with 9 nucleotides matching TRBD1. With 6 bases clipped from V and 6 bases from J, the junction kept 6 bases outside the gene matches. This CDR3 has 14 residues. CDR1 and CDR2 (germline): LNHDA, SQIVND (reference sequence). In nucleotides, the CDR3 is TGTGCCAGTAGCGCAACAGGGGGCAGTCAGCCCCAGCATTTT. It codes for CASSATGGSQPQHF.

The chain carries TRBV6-6 and TRBJ1-6, with 9 nucleotides matching TRBD1. Germline V lookup: CDR1 MNHNY, CDR2 SVGAGI (reference sequence). The CDR3 length is 17 residues. After removal of 0 bases from V and 2 bases from J, the junction contained 2 bases not matched to a gene. The CDR3 loop is CASSYSGTGTYNSPLHF. CDR3 DNA sequence: TGTGCCAGCAGTTACTCGGGGACAGGGACCTATAATTCACCCCTCCACTTT.

This chain links TRBV5-1 with TRBJ2-2, with D tentatively TRBD1 (5 bases). V lost 7 bases and J 7 bases, leaving 11 bases between the germline ends. This CDR3 contains 12 residues. Germline assignment: CDR1 SGHRS and CDR2 YFSETQ. CDR3 sequence: CASGHGGGELFF. The CDR3 DNA sequence: TGCGCCAGCGGACACGGTGGCGGGGAGCTGTTTTTT.

The chain is built from TRBV18 and TRBJ2-1; D is ambiguous. Germline V gene sequence: CDR1 KGHSH, CDR2 LQKENI. Between the trimmed V and J ends, which lost 6 bases and 0 bases, there was a span of 15 bases. The CDR3 loop spans 16 amino acids. As DNA, the CDR3 is TGTGCCAGCTCGCCCCGCTCGTTTAGCTCCTACAATGAGCAGTTCTTC. Protein: CASSPRSFSSYNEQFF.

V and J are TRBV27 and TRBJ2-1, with D uncertain. This CDR3 comprises 12 residues. Germline loops: CDR1 MNHEY, CDR2 SMNVEV (reference sequence). Trimming shortened V by 8 bases and J by 10 bases, and 15 bases separated the two germline ends. CDR3 sequence (DNA): TGTGCCAGCCGCCCGTGGCGTGGGGAGCAGTTCTTC. Residues: CASRPWRGEQFF.

The rearrangement joins TRBV7-2 to TRBJ2-3; 11 bases are shared with TRBD2. J was trimmed by 1 base and V by 5 bases; bases with no gene match: 2. The CDR3 has 15 residues. Germline V CDR1 and CDR2: SGHTA, FQGNSA. CDR3 in amino acids: CASSMGLAGTDTQYF. The CDR3 nucleotides read TGTGCCAGCAGCATGGGACTAGCGGGCACAGATACGCAGTATTTT.

The chain has TRBV5-6 and TRBJ1-3; D perhaps matches TRBD1 (6 bases). The CDR3 is 17 residues long. Per the germline V gene, CDR1 is SGHDT and CDR2 is YYEEEE. Trimming cost V 3 bases and J 2 bases, with 18 bases left between them. CDR3 residues: CASSSGTRGRTGNTIYF. In DNA form, the CDR3 reads TGTGCCAGCAGCTCGGGCACTCGGGGGCGGACTGGAAACACCATATATTTT.

The chain combines TRBV5-1 with TRBJ2-5; 10 nucleotides agree with TRBD2. J was trimmed by 5 bases and V by 0 bases; bases with no gene match: 7. Germline values: CDR1 SGHRS, CDR2 YFSETQ. CDR3 length: 16 residues. The CDR3 here is CASSLASGRAQETQYF. The CDR3 nucleotides are TGCGCCAGCAGCTTGGCGAGCGGGAGGGCCCAGGAGACCCAGTACTTC.

In its sample, this clonotype is medium-sized (0.01 to 0.1%). The rearrangement uses TRBV6-6 and TRBJ2-7, with unresolved D. The V end was cut by 2 bases, the J end by 0 bases, with 5 bases between. This CDR3 is 13 amino acids long. Germline lookup yields CDR1 MNHNY and CDR2 SVGAGI (reference sequence). The CDR3 DNA reads TGTGCCAGCAGTTACGGGAACTCCTACGAGCAGTACTTC. Translated: CASSYGNSYEQYF.

J is TRBJ2-7 and V is TRBV5-4; 13 bases are a match to TRBD2. The CDR3 covers 15 residues. V shed 1 base and J 4 bases; nucleotides not matched to a gene: 2. Germline values: CDR1 SGHNT, CDR2 YYREEE (reference sequence). CDR3 sequence (DNA): TGTGCCAGCAGCTTGAGGACTAGCGGGAGTTACGAGCAGTACTTC. This translates into CASSLRTSGSYEQYF.

This clonotype has only a few counts. This chain joins TRBV10-3 and TRBJ2-2; D remains ambiguous. The CDR3 covers 14 residues. V lost 0 bases and J 5 bases, leaving 7 bases between the germline ends. Germline values: CDR1 ENHRY, CDR2 SYGVKD. The CDR3 sequence: CAISESVDTGELFF. Written as DNA, the CDR3 is TGTGCCATCAGTGAGTCGGTGGATACCGGGGAGCTGTTTTTT.

This clonotype was detected a few times. The rearrangement uses TRBV6-1 and TRBJ1-1; D not resolved. The germline V and J ends were trimmed by 2 bases and 1 base, with 5 bases remaining between them. The CDR3 contains 13 residues. Per the germline V gene, CDR1 is MNHNS and CDR2 is SASEGT. The CDR3 coding sequence is TGTGCCAGCAGTGAATACAGGAACACTGAAGCTTTCTTT. It encodes CASSEYRNTEAFF.

The V call is TRBV7-6, the J call TRBJ2-1; D might be TRBD1 (6 bases). Germline V gene lookup returns CDR1 SGHVS and CDR2 FNYEAQ. The CDR3 covers 14 residues. Trimming took 5 bases from V and 8 from J, leaving 16 bases between them. The DNA of the CDR3 is TGTGCCAGCAGCACACCCGGGACAATCGATGAGCAGTTCTTC. Protein sequence: CASSTPGTIDEQFF.